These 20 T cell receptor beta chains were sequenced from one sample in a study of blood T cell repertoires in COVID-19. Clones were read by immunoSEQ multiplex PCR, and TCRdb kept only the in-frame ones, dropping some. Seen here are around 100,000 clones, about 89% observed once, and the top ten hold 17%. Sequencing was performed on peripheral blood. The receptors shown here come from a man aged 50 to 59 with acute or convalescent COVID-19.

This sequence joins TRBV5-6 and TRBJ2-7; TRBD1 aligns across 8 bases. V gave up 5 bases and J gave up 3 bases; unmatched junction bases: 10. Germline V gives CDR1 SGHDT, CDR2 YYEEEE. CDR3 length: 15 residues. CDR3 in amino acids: CASSFRTGLNYEQYF. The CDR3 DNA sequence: TGTGCCAGCAGTTTTCGGACAGGGTTGAACTACGAGCAGTACTTC.

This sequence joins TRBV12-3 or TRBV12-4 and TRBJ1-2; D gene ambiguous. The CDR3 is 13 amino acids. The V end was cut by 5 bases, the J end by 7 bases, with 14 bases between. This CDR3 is CASSHSETRGYTF. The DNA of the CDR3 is TGTGCCAGCAGTCACTCTGAGACACGTGGCTACACCTTC.

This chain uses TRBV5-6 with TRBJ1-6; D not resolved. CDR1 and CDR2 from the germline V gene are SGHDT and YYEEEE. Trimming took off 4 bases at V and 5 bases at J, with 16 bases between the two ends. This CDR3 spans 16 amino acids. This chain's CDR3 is CASSTRTGRNNSPLHF. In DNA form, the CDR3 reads TGTGCCAGCAGCACTCGGACGGGGAGGAATAATTCACCCCTCCACTTT.

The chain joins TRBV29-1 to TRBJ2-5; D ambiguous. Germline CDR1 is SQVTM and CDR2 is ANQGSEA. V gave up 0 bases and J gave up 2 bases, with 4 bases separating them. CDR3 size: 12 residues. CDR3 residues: CSVEDQQETQYF. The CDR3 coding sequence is TGCAGCGTTGAAGATCAACAAGAGACCCAGTACTTC.

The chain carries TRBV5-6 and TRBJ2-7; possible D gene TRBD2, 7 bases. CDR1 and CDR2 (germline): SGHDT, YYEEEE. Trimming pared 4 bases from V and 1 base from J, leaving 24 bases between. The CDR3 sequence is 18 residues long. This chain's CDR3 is CASSLGRGPRIGSYEQYF. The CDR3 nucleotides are TGTGCCAGCAGCCTGGGGCGGGGGCCCCGGATCGGATCCTACGAGCAGTACTTC.

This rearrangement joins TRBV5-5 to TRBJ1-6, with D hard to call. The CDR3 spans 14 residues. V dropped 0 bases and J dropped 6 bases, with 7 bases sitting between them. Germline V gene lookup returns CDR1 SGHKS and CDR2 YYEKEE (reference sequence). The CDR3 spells CASSLGAANSPLHF. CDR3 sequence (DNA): TGTGCCAGCAGCTTGGGGGCAGCTAATTCACCCCTCCACTTT. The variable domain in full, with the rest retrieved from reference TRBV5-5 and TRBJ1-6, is DAGVTQSPTHLIKTRGQQVTLRCSPISGHKSVSWYQQVLGQGPQFIFQYYEKEERGRGNFPDRFSARQFPNYSSELNVNALLLGDSALYLCASSLGAANSPLHFGNGTRLTVT.

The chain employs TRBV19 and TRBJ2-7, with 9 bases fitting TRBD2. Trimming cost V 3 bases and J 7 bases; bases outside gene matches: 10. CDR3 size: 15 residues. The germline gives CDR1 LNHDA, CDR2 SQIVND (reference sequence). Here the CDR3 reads CASSILTSGRDEQYF. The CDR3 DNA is TGTGCCAGTAGTATCTTGACTAGCGGTCGAGATGAGCAGTACTTC.

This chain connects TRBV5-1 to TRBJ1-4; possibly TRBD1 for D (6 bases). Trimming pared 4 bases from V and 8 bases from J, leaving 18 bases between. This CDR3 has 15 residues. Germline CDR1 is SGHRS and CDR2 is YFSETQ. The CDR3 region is CASSLSTGTIEKLFF. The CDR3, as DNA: TGCGCCAGCAGCCTGTCGACAGGTACTATAGAAAAACTGTTTTTT.

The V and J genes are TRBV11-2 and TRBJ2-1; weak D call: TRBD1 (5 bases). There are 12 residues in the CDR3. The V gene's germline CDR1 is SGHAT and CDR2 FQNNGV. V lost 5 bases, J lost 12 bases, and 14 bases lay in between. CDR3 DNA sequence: TGTGCCAGCAGCGCACAGGCCCCAGGGCAGTTCTTC. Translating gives CASSAQAPGQFF.

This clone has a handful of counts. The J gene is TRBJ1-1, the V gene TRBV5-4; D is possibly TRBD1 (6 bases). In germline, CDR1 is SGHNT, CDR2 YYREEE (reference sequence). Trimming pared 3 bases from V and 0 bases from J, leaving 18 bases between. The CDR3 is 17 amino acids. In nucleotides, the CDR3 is TGTGCCAGCAGCTCCTCTGGGGGGGGCCGGGTGAACACTGAAGCTTTCTTT. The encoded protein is CASSSSGGGRVNTEAFF. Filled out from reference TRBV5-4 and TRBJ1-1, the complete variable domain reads ETGVTQSPTHLIKTRGQQVTLRCSSQSGHNTVSWYQQALGQGPQFIFQYYREEENGRGNFPPRFSGLQFPNYSSELNVNALELDDSALYLCASSSSGGGRVNTEAFFGQGTRLTVV.

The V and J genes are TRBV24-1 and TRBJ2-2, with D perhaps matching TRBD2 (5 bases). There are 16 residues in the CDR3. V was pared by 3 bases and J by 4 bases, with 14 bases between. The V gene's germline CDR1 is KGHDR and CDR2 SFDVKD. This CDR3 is CATSDPSLGGTGELFF. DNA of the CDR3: TGTGCCACCAGTGATCCCAGCCTAGGAGGCACCGGGGAGCTGTTTTTT.

The CDR3 sequence: CASSWRGRGVGYTF. The CDR3 coding sequence is TGTGCCAGCAGCTGGCGTGGGAGGGGGGTAGGCTACACCTTC. The V call is TRBV28, the J call TRBJ1-2, with D perhaps TRBD1 (6 bases). The CDR3 extends over 14 amino acids. V was clipped by 6 bases and J by 8 bases, with 19 bases between them. CDR1 and CDR2 (germline): MDHEN, SYDVKM.

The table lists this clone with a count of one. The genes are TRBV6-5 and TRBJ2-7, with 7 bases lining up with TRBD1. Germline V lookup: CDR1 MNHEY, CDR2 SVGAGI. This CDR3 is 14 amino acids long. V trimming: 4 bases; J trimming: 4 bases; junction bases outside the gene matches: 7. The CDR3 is CASSSQQGLYEQYF. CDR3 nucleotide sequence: TGTGCCAGCAGTTCCCAACAGGGGCTGTACGAGCAGTACTTC.

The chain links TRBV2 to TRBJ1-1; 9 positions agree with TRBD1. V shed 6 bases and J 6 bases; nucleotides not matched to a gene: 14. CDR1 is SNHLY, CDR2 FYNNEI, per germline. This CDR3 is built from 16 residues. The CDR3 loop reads CASSATPGQGNPEAFF. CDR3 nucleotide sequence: TGTGCCAGCAGCGCCACGCCGGGACAGGGAAACCCTGAAGCTTTCTTT.

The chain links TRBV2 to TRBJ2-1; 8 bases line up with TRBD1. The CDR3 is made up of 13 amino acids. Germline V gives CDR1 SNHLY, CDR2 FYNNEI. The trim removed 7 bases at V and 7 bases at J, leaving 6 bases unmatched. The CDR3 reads CASIRQGWNEQFF. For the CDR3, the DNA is TGTGCCAGCATAAGACAGGGGTGGAATGAGCAGTTCTTC.

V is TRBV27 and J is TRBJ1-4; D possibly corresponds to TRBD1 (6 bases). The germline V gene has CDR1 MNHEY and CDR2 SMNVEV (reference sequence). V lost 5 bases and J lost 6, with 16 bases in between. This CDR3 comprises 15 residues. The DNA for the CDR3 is TGTGCCAGCAGTCCCGGGACATCTCAATATGAAAAACTGTTTTTT. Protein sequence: CASSPGTSQYEKLFF.

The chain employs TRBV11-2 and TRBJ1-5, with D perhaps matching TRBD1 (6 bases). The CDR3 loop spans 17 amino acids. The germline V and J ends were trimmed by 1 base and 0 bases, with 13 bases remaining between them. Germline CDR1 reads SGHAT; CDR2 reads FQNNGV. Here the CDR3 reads CASSLGDRPYSNQPQHF. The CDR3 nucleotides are TGTGCCAGCAGCTTAGGAGACAGGCCCTATAGCAATCAGCCCCAGCATTTT.

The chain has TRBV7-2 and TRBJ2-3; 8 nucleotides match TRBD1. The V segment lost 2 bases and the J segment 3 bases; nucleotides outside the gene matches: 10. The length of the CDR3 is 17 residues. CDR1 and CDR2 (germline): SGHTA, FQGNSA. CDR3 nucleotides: TGTGCCAGCAGCTTACCTCGGACAGGGATCCAGACAGATACGCAGTATTTT. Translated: CASSLPRTGIQTDTQYF.

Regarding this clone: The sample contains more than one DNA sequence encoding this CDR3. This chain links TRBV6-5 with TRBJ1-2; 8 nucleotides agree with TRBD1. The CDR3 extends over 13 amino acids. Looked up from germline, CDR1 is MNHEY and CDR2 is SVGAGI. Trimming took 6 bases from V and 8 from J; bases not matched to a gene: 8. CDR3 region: CASRGTGGGGYTF. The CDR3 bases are TGTGCCAGCAGGGGGACAGGTGGAGGCGGCTACACCTTC.

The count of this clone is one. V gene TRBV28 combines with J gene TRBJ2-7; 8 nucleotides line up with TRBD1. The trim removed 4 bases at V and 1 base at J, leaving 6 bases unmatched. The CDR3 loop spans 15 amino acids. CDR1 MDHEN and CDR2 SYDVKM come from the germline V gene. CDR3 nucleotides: TGTGCCAGCAGTTCAGGGACAGGCCCTTCCTACGAGCAGTACTTC. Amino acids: CASSSGTGPSYEQYF.